A selection of T cell receptor beta chains follows, all from one sample in a study of siplizumab effects on memory and regulatory T cells. Some clones are missing from TCRdb's copy, which holds only in-frame ones; the method was immunoSEQ multiplex PCR. This sample has more than 90,000 clones, with 85% to 95% found just once. The sample comprised non-Treg CD4+ T cells sorted from blood. These receptor sequences come from a human donor in good health. CDR3s include the opening cysteine and the closing phenylalanine or tryptophan. Fields, in order: V gene, clone size, J gene, D gene, CDR3 protein, CDR3 DNA. D genes are given only for firm matches. Size is stated for part of the rows, as once, few or many counts, or as a class when the clone is expanded.

TRBV20-1	-	TRBJ2-3	-	CSARDTDTQYF	TGCAGTGCTAGGGACACAGATACGCAGTATTTT
TRBV7-9	-	TRBJ2-1	-	CASSLGTRTHEQFF	TGTGCCAGCAGCTTAGGGACCCGAACCCATGAGCAGTTCTTC
TRBV18	-	TRBJ1-1	-	CASSPSGNTEAFF	TGTGCCAGCTCACCATCTGGGAACACTGAAGCTTTCTTT
TRBV15	-	TRBJ1-5	-	CATSRDGTTRSSNQPQHF	TGTGCCACCAGCAGAGATGGGACCACTAGGTCGAGCAATCAGCCCCAGCATTTT
TRBV5-1	-	TRBJ2-1	-	CASSLDRASEQFF	TGCGCCAGCAGCTTGGACAGGGCGAGTGAGCAGTTCTTC
TRBV4-1	-	TRBJ2-5	-	CASSQVPGGETQYF	TGCGCCAGCAGCCAAGTCCCCGGGGGAGAGACCCAGTACTTC
TRBV7-8	-	TRBJ1-3	-	CASSLAEIHKAIYF	TGTGCCAGCAGCTTGGCCGAAATACATAAGGCCATATATTTT
TRBV11-3	-	TRBJ2-1	TRBD2	CASSSGLAGVNEQFF	TGTGCCAGCAGCTCGGGACTAGCGGGAGTAAATGAGCAGTTCTTC
TRBV7-9	-	TRBJ1-1	TRBD1	CASSHTGTGYTEAFF	TGTGCCAGCAGCCACACCGGGACAGGGTACACTGAAGCTTTCTTT
TRBV9	once	TRBJ2-1	-	CASSVGTGNYNEQFF	TGTGCCAGCAGCGTAGGAACAGGTAACTACAATGAGCAGTTCTTC
TRBV19	-	TRBJ1-1	TRBD1	CASSFGQGWNTEAFF	TGTGCCAGTAGTTTCGGACAGGGGTGGAACACTGAAGCTTTCTTT
TRBV19	-	TRBJ2-5	TRBD1	CASSRTGVIQETQYF	TGTGCCAGTAGCCGGACAGGGGTTATACAAGAGACCCAGTACTTC
TRBV12-5	-	TRBJ2-1	-	CASGLPRSGSSYNEQFF	TGTGCTAGTGGTTTGCCCCGTAGCGGAAGCTCCTACAATGAGCAGTTCTTC
TRBV5-1	-	TRBJ2-4	-	CASSLEEAKNIQYF	TGCGCCAGCAGCTTGGAGGAAGCCAAAAACATTCAGTACTTC
TRBV28	-	TRBJ1-5	TRBD1	CASSAIQGSNQPQHF	TGTGCCAGCAGTGCTATACAGGGGAGCAATCAGCCCCAGCATTTT
TRBV9	-	TRBJ1-2	-	CAPHYGYTF	TGTGCCCCCCACTATGGCTACACCTTC
TRBV6-5	-	TRBJ2-1	-	CASSYRTDREQFF	TGTGCCAGCAGTTACCGGACAGACAGGGAGCAGTTCTTC
TRBV29-1	-	TRBJ1-2	-	CSVARGIDGYTF	TGCAGCGTTGCTCGGGGAATAGATGGCTACACCTTC
TRBV10-3	-	TRBJ2-5	TRBD1	CAISSGQAQETQYF	TGTGCCATCAGTTCGGGACAGGCGCAAGAGACCCAGTACTTC
TRBV6-6	-	TRBJ2-2	-	CASRPPRPTGELFF	TGTGCCAGCAGACCCCCCCGTCCCACCGGGGAGCTGTTTTTT
TRBV4-1	-	TRBJ2-3	TRBD2	CASSQGWGSGRASSPDTQYF	TGCGCCAGCAGCCAAGGATGGGGTAGCGGGAGGGCCTCGAGCCCAGATACGCAGTATTTT
TRBV19	-	TRBJ1-2	TRBD1	CASSFRDRVPKYYGYTF	TGTGCCAGTAGTTTCCGGGACAGGGTTCCCAAATACTATGGCTACACCTTC
TRBV5-5	-	TRBJ1-5	-	CASSADLISQPQHF	TGTGCCAGCAGCGCAGACTTAATCTCTCAGCCCCAGCATTTT
TRBV28	-	TRBJ1-5	TRBD1	CASRLQGNSNQPQHF	TGTGCCAGCAGGCTACAGGGGAATAGCAATCAGCCCCAGCATTTT
TRBV7-2	-	TRBJ2-2	-	CASSPTGPGELFF	TGTGCCAGCAGCCCGACTGGTCCCGGGGAGCTGTTTTTT
TRBV6-5	-	TRBJ1-5	-	CASSYEVGQPQHF	TGTGCCAGCAGTTACGAGGTGGGTCAGCCCCAGCATTTT
TRBV10-3	-	TRBJ1-1	-	CAISEDKRGDTEAFF	TGTGCCATCAGTGAGGACAAAAGGGGGGACACTGAAGCTTTCTTT
TRBV12-2	-	TRBJ1-4	-	CASRSLGKGTNEKLFF	TGTGCAAGTCGCTCACTGGGGAAGGGGACTAATGAAAAACTGTTTTTT
TRBV6-1	once	TRBJ1-5	TRBD1	CASSEQGQINQPQHF	TGTGCCAGCAGTGAACAGGGACAGATCAATCAGCCCCAGCATTTT
TRBV19	-	TRBJ2-5	TRBD1	CASSRQGQETQYF	TGTGCCAGTAGTAGACAGGGGCAAGAGACCCAGTACTTC
TRBV19	-	TRBJ2-2	TRBD1	CASSIVRGTGWDTGELFF	TGTGCCAGTAGTATAGTCCGCGGGACAGGGTGGGACACCGGGGAGCTGTTTTTT
TRBV11-2	few	TRBJ1-4	TRBD1	CASSLAGGGLFF	TGTGCCAGCAGCTTAGCAGGGGGTGGTCTGTTTTTT
TRBV12-5	-	TRBJ2-1	TRBD2	CASGLVRFERGYNEQFF	TGTGCTAGTGGTTTGGTCAGATTTGAGCGGGGGTACAATGAGCAGTTCTTC
TRBV5-1	-	TRBJ1-1	TRBD1	CASSFDRGVNTEAFF	TGCGCCAGCAGCTTTGACAGGGGCGTTAACACTGAAGCTTTCTTT
TRBV28	-	TRBJ2-2	-	CASSSLSANTGELFF	TGTGCCAGCAGTTCCCTTTCAGCGAACACCGGGGAGCTGTTTTTT
TRBV7-9	-	TRBJ2-7	-	CASSFAEFYEQYF	TGTGCCAGCAGCTTCGCTGAGTTTTACGAGCAGTACTTC
TRBV13	-	TRBJ2-3	TRBD2	CAAGLAGADTQYF	TGTGCCGCCGGACTAGCGGGCGCAGATACGCAGTATTTT
TRBV5-1	-	TRBJ1-5	-	CASSLEGGGKQPQHF	TGCGCCAGCAGCTTGGAGGGGGGCGGGAAGCAGCCCCAGCATTTT
TRBV18	-	TRBJ1-2	-	CASSSDRNYGYTF	TGTGCCAGCTCATCGGACAGAAACTATGGCTACACCTTC
TRBV4-2	-	TRBJ1-2	-	CASSQVGTYGYTF	TGTGCCAGCAGCCAAGTTGGAACCTATGGCTACACCTTC
TRBV6-6	-	TRBJ2-5	-	CASMQTGRETQYF	TGTGCCAGCATGCAGACAGGCCGGGAGACCCAGTACTTC
TRBV29-1	-	TRBJ2-5	-	CSVEDPRAGAKETQYF	TGCAGCGTTGAAGATCCCCGGGCGGGGGCAAAAGAGACCCAGTACTTC
TRBV19	-	TRBJ2-3	TRBD1	CASSARQGPDTQYF	TGTGCCAGTAGTGCCCGACAGGGGCCAGATACGCAGTATTTT
TRBV23-1	-	TRBJ2-7	TRBD2	CASSQSRRTSGSCEQYF	TGCGCCAGCAGTCAATCGAGGAGGACTAGCGGGAGTTGCGAGCAGTACTTC
TRBV4-2	-	TRBJ2-2	-	CASSQDFGREDTGELFF	TGTGCCAGCAGCCAAGATTTTGGCAGGGAGGACACCGGGGAGCTGTTTTTT
TRBV2	-	TRBJ2-1	TRBD2	CASSELQASGIYNEQFF	TGTGCCAGCAGTGAGCTCCAGGCTAGCGGGATCTACAATGAGCAGTTCTTC
TRBV5-4	-	TRBJ2-1	TRBD1	CASSWDSHNEQFF	TGTGCCAGCAGCTGGGACAGTCACAATGAGCAGTTCTTC
TRBV30	-	TRBJ1-5	-	CAWSVGSGNQPQHF	-
TRBV10-2	-	TRBJ2-4	-	CASGGAGTKNIQYF	TGCGCCAGCGGGGGGGCAGGCACCAAAAACATTCAGTACTTC
TRBV7-3	-	TRBJ2-3	-	CASSLSSSSTDTQYF	TGTGCCAGCAGCTTATCTAGTTCTAGCACAGATACGCAGTATTTT
TRBV5-4	once	TRBJ2-7	-	CASSVDLTVKGEQYF	TGTGCCAGCAGCGTGGATTTGACAGTTAAGGGCGAGCAGTACTTC
TRBV7-2	-	TRBJ2-5	-	CASSLLESRYF	TGTGCCAGCAGCTTACTAGAATCTCGGTACTTC
TRBV27	-	TRBJ2-3	-	CASSYGNTDTQYF	TGTGCCAGCAGTTACGGGAACACAGATACGCAGTATTTT
TRBV5-1	-	TRBJ1-2	-	CASSSTGVGGYTF	TGCGCCAGCAGCTCGACAGGAGTTGGCGGCTACACCTTC
TRBV29-1	-	TRBJ1-1	-	CSVEDKGMGNTEAFF	TGCAGCGTTGAAGATAAGGGAATGGGGAACACTGAAGCTTTCTTT